These 31 T cell receptor beta chains originate from one sample sequenced in a study of OX40 agonist ivuxolimab in advanced cancers. TCRdb's table, derived via immunoSEQ multiplex PCR, lists solely in-frame clones and lacks some. The table includes approximately 32,000 clones, roughly 88% detected once. Sample: CD4+ or CD8+ T cells sorted from blood, taken in a trial of the OX40 agonist ivuxolimab. These receptors were taken from an adult with an advanced solid tumor such as melanoma, head and neck, liver or kidney cancer.

This sequence joins TRBV7-3 and TRBJ2-5; D might be TRBD2 (7 bases). This CDR3 is 15 amino acids long. V gave up 2 bases and J gave up 4 bases, with 14 bases separating them. Germline V gene sequence: CDR1 SGHTA, CDR2 FQGTGA. The CDR3 reads CASSLVGGGLETQYF. In DNA, the CDR3 is TGTGCCAGCAGCTTAGTAGGCGGGGGCTTAGAGACCCAGTACTTC.

The chain employs TRBV18 and TRBJ2-1; no reliable D call. The CDR3 sequence is 11 residues long. V shed 2 bases and J shed 8 bases, with 4 bases lying between them. Germline V gives CDR1 KGHSH, CDR2 LQKENI. The CDR3 reads CASSPGDEQFF. The CDR3 nucleotides are TGTGCCAGCTCACCAGGTGATGAGCAGTTCTTC.

Only a few counts were recorded for this clone. The chain is built from TRBV28 and TRBJ1-2; possible D gene TRBD1, 6 bases. Germline V gene data show CDR1 as MDHEN and CDR2 as SYDVKM. Between the trimmed V and J ends, which lost 5 bases and 4 bases, there was a span of 17 bases. The CDR3 has 15 amino acids. CDR3 DNA: TGTGCCAGCAGTCTCCGGACAGACTACCCCTATGGCTACACCTTC. Its translation: CASSLRTDYPYGYTF.

The V call is TRBV19, the J call TRBJ2-2; 10 bases fit TRBD1. The ends lost 6 bases at V and 2 bases at J; junction bases unmatched: 3. The V gene's germline CDR1 is LNHDA and CDR2 SQIVND (reference sequence). CDR3 size: 15 residues. The CDR3 DNA sequence: TGTGCCAGTAGCGGGACAGGGGCCAACACCGGGGAGCTGTTTTTT. It encodes CASSGTGANTGELFF.

V gene TRBV4-1 combines with J gene TRBJ1-4; weak D call: TRBD1 (5 bases). The CDR3 is made up of 15 amino acids. CDR1 MGHRA and CDR2 YSYEKL come from the germline V gene. Trimming left V 0 bases short and J 2 bases short, with 7 bases between. CDR3 in amino acids: CASSQDWGTNEKLFF. CDR3 DNA sequence: TGCGCCAGCAGCCAAGATTGGGGGACTAATGAAAAACTGTTTTTT.

This clone was detected ten times or more. J is TRBJ1-2 and V is TRBV7-9; D gene ambiguous. Germline CDR1 is SEHNR and CDR2 is FQNEAQ (reference sequence). The CDR3 is made up of 13 amino acids. Trimming cost V 5 bases and J 6 bases, with 13 bases left between them. CDR3 protein: CASSAQVWDGYTF. CDR3 DNA sequence: TGTGCCAGCAGCGCCCAGGTTTGGGATGGCTACACCTTC.

This clone is medium-sized within its sample. The rearrangement joins TRBV14 to TRBJ1-1; 7 positions agree with TRBD1. The CDR3 consists of 13 residues. The V gene's germline CDR1 is SGHDN and CDR2 FVKESK. J was trimmed by 5 bases and V by 1 base; bases with no gene match: 1. The DNA for the CDR3 is TGTGCCAGCAGCCAAGTCAGGGGGACTGAAGCTTTCTTT. Translating gives CASSQVRGTEAFF.

This clone was seen a single time. This rearrangement joins TRBV6-5 to TRBJ1-1, with D possibly matching TRBD1 (5 bases). Trimming pared 5 bases from V and 10 bases from J, leaving 14 bases between. Germline assignment: CDR1 MNHEY and CDR2 SVGAGI. The CDR3 sequence is 12 residues long. The CDR3 DNA follows: TGTGCCAGCAGTCCCGACAGTAGGGTAGCTTTCTTT. Protein product: CASSPDSRVAFF.

J is TRBJ1-5 and V is TRBV19; 10 positions match TRBD1. Germline values: CDR1 LNHDA, CDR2 SQIVND (reference sequence). There are 17 residues in the CDR3. V trimming: 3 bases; J trimming: 4 bases; junction bases outside the gene matches: 9. Here the CDR3 reads CASSIRPGQGTNQPQHF. The CDR3 DNA reads TGTGCCAGTAGTATCCGCCCGGGACAGGGGACTAATCAGCCCCAGCATTTT.

The chain recombines TRBV9 with TRBJ2-7; TRBD1 matches 8 bases. The CDR3 totals 16 residues. Germline values: CDR1 SGDLS, CDR2 YYNGEE. The V and J ends lost 3 bases and 2 bases, in that order; junction bases with no gene match: 10. CDR3 sequence: CASSAVAGTGAYEQYF. The CDR3 DNA sequence: TGTGCCAGCAGCGCGGTGGCCGGGACAGGAGCCTACGAGCAGTACTTC. The complete variable domain, with remaining parts taken from reference TRBV9 and TRBJ2-7, reads DSGVTQTPKHLITATGQRVTLRCSPRSGDLSVYWYQQSLDQGLQFLIQYYNGEERAKGNILERFSAQQFPDLHSELNLSSLELGDSALYFCASSAVAGTGAYEQYFGPGTRLTVT.

This sequence joins TRBV5-6 and TRBJ2-1; no clear D gene. The CDR3 covers 10 residues. The V end was cut by 7 bases, the J end by 10 bases, with 9 bases between. Germline V gene data show CDR1 as SGHDT and CDR2 as YYEEEE. CDR3 in amino acids: CASGLGEQFF. CDR3 nucleotide sequence: TGTGCCAGCGGCCTTGGGGAGCAGTTCTTC.

The V and J genes are TRBV27 and TRBJ1-6; possible D gene TRBD1, 6 bases. Germline V gene data show CDR1 as MNHEY and CDR2 as SMNVEV (reference sequence). The CDR3 sequence is 15 residues long. Trimming stripped 2 bases from V and 10 bases from J, with 15 bases between. The CDR3 region is CASSLMAGVGSPLHF. The DNA of the CDR3 is TGTGCCAGCAGTTTAATGGCAGGGGTGGGCTCACCCCTCCACTTT.

The gene calls are TRBV7-2 and TRBJ2-7; no firm D call. V was trimmed by 4 bases and J by 0 bases, leaving 13 bases between them. The CDR3 sequence is 15 residues long. Germline values: CDR1 SGHTA, CDR2 FQGNSA. This CDR3 reads CASSSSWGSSYEQYF. CDR3 DNA sequence: TGTGCCAGCAGCTCGTCCTGGGGAAGCTCCTACGAGCAGTACTTC.

This rearrangement joins TRBV30 to TRBJ2-7, with D possibly being TRBD1 (6 bases). Germline assignment: CDR1 GTSNPN and CDR2 SVGIG (reference sequence). Trimming removed 5 bases from V and 4 bases from J, with 21 bases in between. The CDR3 is made up of 15 amino acids. The CDR3 nucleotides are TGTGCCTGGGGCGCCGGGACACATACTCTGTACGAGCAGTACTTC. Its protein product is CAWGAGTHTLYEQYF.

V is TRBV7-6 and J is TRBJ2-2; maybe TRBD1 (6 bases). This CDR3 contains 13 residues. Germline V lookup: CDR1 SGHVS, CDR2 FNYEAQ. The V and J ends lost 5 bases and 5 bases respectively, with 9 bases between them. The CDR3 loop is CASSLTGTGELFF. DNA of the CDR3: TGTGCCAGCAGCCTAACAGGGACCGGGGAGCTGTTTTTT.

This chain links TRBV6-5 with TRBJ2-1; TRBD1 agrees at 12 bases. The germline gives CDR1 MNHEY, CDR2 SVGAGI. V lost 2 bases to trimming and J lost 6 bases; unmatched junction nucleotides: 2. This CDR3 contains 15 residues. The CDR3 reads CASSYGTGGINEQFF. As DNA, the CDR3 is TGTGCCAGCAGTTACGGGACAGGGGGCATCAATGAGCAGTTCTTC.

This clone was seen a handful of times. The gene calls are TRBV6-1 and TRBJ1-5; 12 bases are shared with TRBD1. The J segment lost 6 bases and the V segment lost 4 bases, leaving 7 bases of the junction unmatched. The CDR3 spans 16 residues. CDR1 and CDR2 (germline): MNHNS, SASEGT. CDR3 loop: CASSAGQGAVFQPQHF. Written as DNA, the CDR3 is TGTGCCAGCAGTGCGGGACAGGGGGCCGTTTTTCAGCCCCAGCATTTT.

V gene TRBV21-1 combines with J gene TRBJ2-2. TRBV21-1 is classified as a pseudogene. CDR3 length: 18 residues. CDR3 in DNA: TGTGCCACTACATTGGGGGGCGAGTGCTTATCGGACACCGGGGAGCTGTTTTTT. Translating it yields CATTLGGECLSDTGELFF.

V gene TRBV2 combines with J gene TRBJ2-1; D call uncertain. Germline V gene lookup returns CDR1 SNHLY and CDR2 FYNNEI. There are 11 residues in the CDR3. V was clipped by 6 bases and J by 5 bases, with 5 bases between them. CDR3 amino acids: CASSPNNEQFF. CDR3 sequence (DNA): TGTGCCAGCAGCCCCAACAATGAGCAGTTCTTC.

The J gene is TRBJ1-1, the V gene TRBV4-3; D gene uncertain. The length of the CDR3 is 16 residues. V was trimmed by 0 bases and J by 2 bases, leaving 13 bases between them. In germline, CDR1 is LGHNA, CDR2 YSLEER. The CDR3 here is CASSQEKSQTNTEAFF. DNA for the CDR3: TGCGCCAGCAGCCAAGAAAAAAGTCAGACAAACACTGAAGCTTTCTTT.

The chain uses TRBV6-5 and TRBJ2-7; 7 nucleotides agree with TRBD2. The CDR3 runs 13 residues. After removal of 8 bases from V and 0 bases from J, the junction contained 4 bases not matched to a gene. The germline CDR1 and CDR2 sequences are MNHEY and SVGAGI. DNA of the CDR3: TGTGCCAGCGGGGGGGGATTCTCCTACGAGCAGTACTTC. Translating gives CASGGGFSYEQYF.

The V and J genes are TRBV7-3 and TRBJ2-1; tentative D call: TRBD2 (6 bases). Germline CDR1 SGHTA, CDR2 FQGTGA. The V and J ends lost 2 bases and 5 bases respectively, with 10 bases between them. The CDR3 is 14 residues long. The CDR3 reads CASSLRDWDNEQFF. CDR3 sequence (DNA): TGTGCCAGCAGCTTACGGGACTGGGACAATGAGCAGTTCTTC.

V usage is TRBV4-3 and J usage is TRBJ1-3; D ambiguous. In germline, CDR1 is LGHNA, CDR2 YSLEER. This CDR3 has 18 amino acids. V lost 0 bases and J 0 bases, leaving 15 bases between the germline ends. The CDR3 sequence: CASSQDKMPTLSGNTIYF. The CDR3 DNA reads TGCGCCAGCAGCCAAGACAAAATGCCGACCCTCTCTGGAAACACCATATATTTT.

DNA of the CDR3: TGTGCCAGTAGTTCGGGACTAGCGGGGGGAACATACAATGAGCAGTTCTTC. Translation: CASSSGLAGGTYNEQFF. The V call is TRBV19, the J call TRBJ2-1; 15 bases match TRBD2. From germline, CDR1 is LNHDA and CDR2 SQIVND (reference sequence). The ends lost 5 bases at V and 4 bases at J; junction bases unmatched: 6. The CDR3 sequence is 17 residues long.

The chain employs TRBV6-1 and TRBJ2-5, with D perhaps TRBD1 or TRBD2 (5 bases each). The CDR3 length is 12 residues. From germline, CDR1 is MNHNS and CDR2 SASEGT. The CDR3 spells CSCWGYQETQYF. The CDR3 bases are TGTTCCTGTTGGGGGTACCAAGAGACCCAGTACTTC.

V and J are TRBV18 and TRBJ2-7; D is possibly TRBD2 (5 bases). Germline-derived CDR1 and CDR2 are KGHSH and LQKENI. The V and J ends lost 6 bases and 5 bases respectively, with 11 bases between them. This CDR3 is built from 12 residues. CDR3: CASSHGGDEQYF. CDR3 sequence (DNA): TGTGCCAGCTCCCACGGAGGAGACGAGCAGTACTTC.

This clone was picked up one time. The chain links TRBV7-9 to TRBJ2-3, with 8 bases that match TRBD2. J was trimmed by 8 bases and V by 5 bases; bases with no gene match: 18. Per germline, CDR1 SEHNR and CDR2 FQNEAQ (reference sequence). There are 17 residues in the CDR3. CDR3 in amino acids: CASSHSPGTSPTPTQYF. Here the CDR3 DNA reads TGTGCCAGCAGCCACTCTCCCGGGACTAGTCCTACCCCTACGCAGTATTTT.

This sequence joins TRBV25-1 and TRBJ2-6; D is uncertain. The CDR3 runs 18 residues. Germline CDR1 reads MGHDK; CDR2 reads SYGVNS. V lost 5 bases, J lost 5 bases, and 22 bases lay in between. The CDR3 nucleotides read TGTGCCAGCAGTAGATTGCCAGAACTGGAAAGTCGGGCCAACGTCCTGACTTTC. Its protein is CASSRLPELESRANVLTF.

The CDR3 is CASSRSVANYGYTF. DNA of the CDR3: TGTGCCAGCAGTCGATCAGTTGCTAACTATGGCTACACCTTC. The chain uses TRBV28 and TRBJ1-2; D is unclear. CDR3 size: 14 residues. V was shortened by 5 bases and J by 0 bases, with 10 bases between the two germline ends. CDR1 is MDHEN and CDR2 is SYDVKM in the germline V gene.

The chain links TRBV19 to TRBJ2-7; D is possibly TRBD1 (6 bases). The germline gives CDR1 LNHDA, CDR2 SQIVND (reference sequence). The CDR3 contains 14 residues. With 5 bases removed from V and 0 bases from J, the gap between germline ends came to 11 bases. As DNA, the CDR3 is TGTGCCAGTAGTCCCACAGGGAGCTCCTACGAGCAGTACTTC. It specifies CASSPTGSSYEQYF.

The chain couples TRBV14 to TRBJ2-7, with D possibly being TRBD1 or TRBD2 (5 bases each). The V and J ends lost 7 bases and 2 bases respectively, with 12 bases between them. The CDR3 consists of 13 residues. Germline values: CDR1 SGHDN, CDR2 FVKESK. CDR3: CASKGTGTYEQYF. The CDR3 region has the DNA TGTGCCAGCAAAGGGACGGGGACCTACGAGCAGTACTTC.